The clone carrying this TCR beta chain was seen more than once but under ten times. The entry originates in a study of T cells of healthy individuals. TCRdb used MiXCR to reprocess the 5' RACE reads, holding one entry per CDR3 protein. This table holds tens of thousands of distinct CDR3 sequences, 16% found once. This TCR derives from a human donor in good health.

CDR3 nucleotides: TGCGCCAGCAGCTTTAGCGGGGAAAATGAGCAGTTCTTC. Translating gives CASSFSGENEQFF. The rearrangement links TRBV5-1 to TRBJ2-1, with 8 bases fitting TRBD2. The CDR3 consists of 13 residues. Germline loops: CDR1 SGHRS, CDR2 YFSETQ. The V segment lost 2 bases and the J segment 7 bases; nucleotides outside the gene matches: 2. The full variable domain, rest sourced from reference TRBV5-1 and TRBJ2-1, is KAGVTQTPRYLIKTRGQQVTLSCSPISGHRSVSWYQQTPGQGLQFLFEYFSETQRNKGNFPGRFSGRQFSNSRSEMNVSTLELGDSALYLCASSFSGENEQFFGPGTRLTVL.